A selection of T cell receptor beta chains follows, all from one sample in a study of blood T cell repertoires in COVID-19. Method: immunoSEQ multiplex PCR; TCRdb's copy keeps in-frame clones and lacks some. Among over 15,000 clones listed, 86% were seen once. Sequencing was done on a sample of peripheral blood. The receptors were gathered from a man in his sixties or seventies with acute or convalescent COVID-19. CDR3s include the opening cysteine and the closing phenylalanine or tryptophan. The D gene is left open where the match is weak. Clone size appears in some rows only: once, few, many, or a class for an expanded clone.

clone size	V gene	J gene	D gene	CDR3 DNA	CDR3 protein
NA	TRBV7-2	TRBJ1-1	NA	TGTGCCAGCAGCTCTGGGTTATCGGGTGAAGCTTTCTTT	CASSSGLSGEAFF
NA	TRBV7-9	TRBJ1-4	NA	TGTGCCAGCAGCTTTAGACTCGATGAAAAACTGTTTTTT	CASSFRLDEKLFF
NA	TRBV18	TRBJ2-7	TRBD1	TGTGCCAGCTCACGGGAGAGGGGGCACTCCTACGAGCAGTACTTC	CASSRERGHSYEQYF
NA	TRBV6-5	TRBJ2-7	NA	TGTGCCAGCAGTTACCTGGAGTCGGCCGCAGTCTACGAGCAGTACTTC	CASSYLESAAVYEQYF
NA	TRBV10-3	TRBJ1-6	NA	TGTGCCATGCGGGGAGGAGTGAATTCACCCCTCCACTTT	CAMRGGVNSPLHF
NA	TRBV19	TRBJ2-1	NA	TGTGCCAGTACCATAAGGGGGAGGGGATACAATGAGCAGTTCTTC	CASTIRGRGYNEQFF
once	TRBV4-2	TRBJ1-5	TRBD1	TGTGCCAGCAGCCAAGAGGCAGGAGGGGGCAGTCAGCCCCAGCATTTT	CASSQEAGGGSQPQHF
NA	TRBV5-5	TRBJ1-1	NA	TGTGCCAGCAGCCTCGACAGGATTAACACTGAAGCTTTCTTT	CASSLDRINTEAFF
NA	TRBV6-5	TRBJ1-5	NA	TGTGCCAGCTCCTCAGGCAATCAGCCCCAGCATTTT	CASSSGNQPQHF
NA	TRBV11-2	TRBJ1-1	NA	TGTGCCAGCAGCTTATGGGGGAGGCGGGTCGCTGAAGCTTTCTTT	CASSLWGRRVAEAFF
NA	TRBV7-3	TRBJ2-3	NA	TGTGCCAGCAGCTTAAGCGGGACCGACCCAGATACGCAGTATTTT	CASSLSGTDPDTQYF
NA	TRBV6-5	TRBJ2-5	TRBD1	TGTGCCAGCAGAGGACAGGGGGCAAGAGGAGAGACCCAGTACTTC	CASRGQGARGETQYF
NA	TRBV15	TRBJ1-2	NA	TGTGCCACCAGCTCAGGGTATTATGGCTACACCTTC	CATSSGYYGYTF
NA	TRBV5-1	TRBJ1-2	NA	TGCGCCAGCAGCTTCATAACAGGCCTTACTAACTATGGCTACACCTTC	CASSFITGLTNYGYTF
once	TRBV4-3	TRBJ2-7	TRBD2	TGCGCCAGCAGCCAAGGGCCGGGACTAGTCTACGAGCAGTACTTC	CASSQGPGLVYEQYF
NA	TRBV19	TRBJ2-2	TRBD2	TGTGCCAGTAGTAAGACTAGCGGGGATACCGGGGAGCTGTTTTTT	CASSKTSGDTGELFF
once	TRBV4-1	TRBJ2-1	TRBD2	TGCGCCAGCAGCCCCAGGACTAGCGGGACGTACAATGAGCAGTTCTTC	CASSPRTSGTYNEQFF
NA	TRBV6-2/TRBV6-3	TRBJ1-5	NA	TGTGCCAGCAGCCAAAGACATTTCCCCAATCAGCCCCAGCATTTT	CASSQRHFPNQPQHF
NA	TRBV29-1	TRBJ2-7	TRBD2	TGCAGCGTATTTACCGGGACTAGCGGGATAGAGCAGTACTTC	CSVFTGTSGIEQYF
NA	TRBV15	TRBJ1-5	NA	TGTGCCACCTCTGGGGAGAGCAATCAGCCCCAGCATTTT	CATSGESNQPQHF
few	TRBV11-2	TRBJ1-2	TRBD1	TGTGCCAGCAGCGAAATCCAGGGGGTGAACGGCTACACCTTC	CASSEIQGVNGYTF
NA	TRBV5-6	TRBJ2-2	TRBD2	TGTGCCAGCAGCCTTAGCGGGACCGGGGAGCTGTTTTTT	CASSLSGTGELFF
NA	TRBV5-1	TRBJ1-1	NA	TGCGCCAGCAGCTACGACGGGGGGAACACTGAAGCTTTCTTT	CASSYDGGNTEAFF
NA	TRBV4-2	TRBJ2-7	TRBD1	TGTGCCAGCAGCCAAGGCGACAGGGGGGGATACGAGCAGTACTTC	CASSQGDRGGYEQYF